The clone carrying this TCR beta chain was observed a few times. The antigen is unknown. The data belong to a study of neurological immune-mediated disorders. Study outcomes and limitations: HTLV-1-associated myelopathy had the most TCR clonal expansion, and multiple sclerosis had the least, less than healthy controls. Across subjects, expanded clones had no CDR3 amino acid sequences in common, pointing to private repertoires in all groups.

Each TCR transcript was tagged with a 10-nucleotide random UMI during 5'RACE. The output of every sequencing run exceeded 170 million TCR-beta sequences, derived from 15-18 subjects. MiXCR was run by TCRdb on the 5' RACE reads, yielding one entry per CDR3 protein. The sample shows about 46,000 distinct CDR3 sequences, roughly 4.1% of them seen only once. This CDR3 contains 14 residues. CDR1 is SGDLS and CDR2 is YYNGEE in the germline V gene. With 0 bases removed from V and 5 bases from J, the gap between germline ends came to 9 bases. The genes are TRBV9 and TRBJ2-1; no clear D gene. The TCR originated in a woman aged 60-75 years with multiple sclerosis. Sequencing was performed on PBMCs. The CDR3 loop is CASSVAMAHNEQFF. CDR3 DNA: TGTGCCAGCAGCGTAGCCATGGCGCACAATGAGCAGTTCTTC.